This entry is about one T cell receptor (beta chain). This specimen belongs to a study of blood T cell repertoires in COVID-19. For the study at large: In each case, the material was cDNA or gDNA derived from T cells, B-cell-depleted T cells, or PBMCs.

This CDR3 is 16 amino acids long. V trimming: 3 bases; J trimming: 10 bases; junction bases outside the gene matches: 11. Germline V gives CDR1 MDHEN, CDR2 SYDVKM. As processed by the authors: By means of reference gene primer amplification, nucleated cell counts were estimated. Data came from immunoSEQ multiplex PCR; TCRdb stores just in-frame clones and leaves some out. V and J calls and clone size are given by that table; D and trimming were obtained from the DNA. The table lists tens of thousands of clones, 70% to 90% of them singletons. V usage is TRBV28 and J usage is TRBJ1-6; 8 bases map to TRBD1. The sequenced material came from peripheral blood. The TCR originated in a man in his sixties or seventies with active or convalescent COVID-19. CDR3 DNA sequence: TGTGCCAGCAGTTTGTGGTCAGGGGGCGGCAAATCACCCCTCCACTTT. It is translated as CASSLWSGGGKSPLHF.